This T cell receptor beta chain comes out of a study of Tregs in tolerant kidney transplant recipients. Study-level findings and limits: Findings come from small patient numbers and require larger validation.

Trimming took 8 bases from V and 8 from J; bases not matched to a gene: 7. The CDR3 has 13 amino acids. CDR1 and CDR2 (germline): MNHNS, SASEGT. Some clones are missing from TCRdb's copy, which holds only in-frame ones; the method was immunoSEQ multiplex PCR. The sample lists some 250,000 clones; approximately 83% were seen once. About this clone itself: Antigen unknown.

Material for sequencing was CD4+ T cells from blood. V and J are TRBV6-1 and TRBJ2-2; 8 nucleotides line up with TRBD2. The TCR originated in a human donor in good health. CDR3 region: CASLLAAGGELFF. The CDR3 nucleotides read TGTGCCAGCTTACTAGCGGCTGGAGGGGAGCTGTTTTTT.